The clone carrying this T cell receptor beta chain was found a few times. TCRdb keeps only in-frame clones here, not all; method: immunoSEQ multiplex PCR. The sample has around 100,000 clones, 90% seen once; the top ten hold about 5%. The record originates from a study of T cell responses to AZD1222 COVID-19 vaccine. Germline V gene sequence: CDR1 MNHEY, CDR2 SVGAGI. CDR3 length equals 12 residues. Trimming pared 7 bases from V and 6 bases from J, leaving 10 bases between. The TCR comes from an adult in good health. The source material was peripheral blood, sampled on day 0 of AZD1222 vaccination. This chain joins TRBV6-5 and TRBJ1-5, with no clear D. The CDR3 coding sequence is TGTGCCAGCAACCACTGGGGTCAGCCCCAGCATTTT. This gives the protein CASNHWGQPQHF.